This entry lists 19 T cell receptor beta chains sequenced from one sample in a study of tissue T cells after allogeneic stem cell transplantation. Repertoires were generated with immunoSEQ multiplex PCR, while TCRdb's copy carries only in-frame clones and drops some. Among roughly 3,500 clones, 55% to 75% were seen once, and the ten largest hold around 15%. The sequencing used tissue from the right colon, collected at autopsy. The receptors derive from an older male donor with lung cancer.

This clone turned up a few times. The rearrangement uses TRBV19 and TRBJ2-7; tentatively, D is TRBD1 or TRBD2 (5 bases each). CDR1 and CDR2 from the germline V gene are LNHDA and SQIVND (reference sequence). The V end lost 7 bases, the J end lost 2 bases, and 15 bases lay between the germline ends. The CDR3 is 14 amino acids. The chain's CDR3 is CASTNERGAYEQYF. Here the CDR3 DNA reads TGTGCCAGTACCAATGAGAGAGGGGCCTACGAGCAGTACTTC.

This clone has a handful of counts. The rearrangement uses TRBV6-5 and TRBJ2-3; D is possibly TRBD1 or TRBD2 (6 bases each). V was shortened by 4 bases and J by 0 bases, with 11 bases between the two germline ends. Germline V gene lookup returns CDR1 MNHEY and CDR2 SVGAGI. The CDR3 is made up of 15 amino acids. Here the CDR3 reads CASSSGGTSTDTQYF. The DNA of the CDR3 is TGTGCCAGCAGTTCCGGCGGGACAAGCACAGATACGCAGTATTTT.

This rearrangement joins TRBV9 to TRBJ2-6, with 11 bases fitting TRBD2. The CDR3 consists of 17 residues. J lost 3 bases, V lost 1 base, and 3 bases had no gene match. Germline CDR1 reads SGDLS; CDR2 reads YYNGEE. The CDR3 sequence: CASSVLAGGGGANVLTF. The CDR3 DNA sequence: TGTGCCAGCAGCGTACTAGCGGGGGGAGGTGGGGCCAACGTCCTGACTTTC.

This rearrangement joins TRBV29-1 to TRBJ2-6; D ambiguous. V dropped 7 bases and J dropped 2 bases, with 6 bases sitting between them. There are 12 residues in the CDR3. The germline V gene has CDR1 SQVTM and CDR2 ANQGSEA. The CDR3 region is CSAFAGANVLTF. The CDR3 DNA reads TGCAGCGCGTTCGCTGGGGCCAACGTCCTGACTTTC.

This clone came up a few times. The chain carries TRBV6-5 and TRBJ2-7, with a weak D call TRBD1 (5 bases). Trimming pared 8 bases from V and 9 bases from J, leaving 20 bases between. There are 13 residues in the CDR3. CDR1 is MNHEY and CDR2 is SVGAGI in the germline V gene. CDR3 region: CASQPTASELQYF. The CDR3 coding sequence is TGTGCCAGCCAGCCGACAGCTTCGGAATTGCAGTACTTC.

This chain uses TRBV27 with TRBJ2-1; possible D gene TRBD2, 6 bases. Deletions cut 0 bases from V and 0 bases from J, with 12 bases between. The germline CDR1 and CDR2 sequences are MNHEY and SMNVEV (reference sequence). This CDR3 comprises 17 residues. This chain's CDR3 is CASSLSLATSSYNEQFF. CDR3 nucleotides: TGTGCCAGCAGTTTATCGCTAGCGACCAGCTCCTACAATGAGCAGTTCTTC.

The genes are TRBV18 and TRBJ2-3; D remains ambiguous. The length of the CDR3 is 19 residues. CDR1 and CDR2 from the germline V gene are KGHSH and LQKENI. V was clipped by 0 bases and J by 0 bases, with 19 bases between them. CDR3 sequence reads: CASSPPRSSSSASTDTQYF. CDR3 nucleotide sequence: TGTGCCAGCTCACCACCGAGGAGTAGTAGCTCGGCTAGCACAGATACGCAGTATTTT.

The J gene is TRBJ1-2, the V gene TRBV7-9; D ambiguous. Trimming left V 1 base short and J 6 bases short, with 21 bases between. Germline values: CDR1 SEHNR, CDR2 FQNEAQ (reference sequence). The CDR3 has 17 residues. DNA of the CDR3: TGTGCCAGCAGCTTAGGCAGCGCCCGCAGGTTTGGTGATGGCTACACCTTC. It encodes CASSLGSARRFGDGYTF.

This chain joins TRBV10-1 and TRBJ2-7, with 7 nucleotides matching TRBD1. Germline V gene lookup returns CDR1 WNHNN and CDR2 SYGVQD (reference sequence). CDR3 size: 14 residues. The ends lost 7 bases at V and 1 base at J; junction bases unmatched: 7. This CDR3 reads CASISRTGSYEQYF. The CDR3 nucleotides read TGCGCCAGCATCTCAAGGACAGGTTCCTACGAGCAGTACTTC.

The chain has TRBV15 and TRBJ2-1, with TRBD2 as a possible D gene (6 bases). This CDR3 contains 15 residues. Trimming shortened V by 7 bases and J by 6 bases, and 19 bases separated the two germline ends. Germline CDR1 LNHNV, CDR2 YYDKDF (reference sequence). Here the CDR3 DNA reads TGTGCCACCACAAGCAGTGGCGGGATGCCCAATGAGCAGTTCTTC. It is translated as CATTSSGGMPNEQFF.

The V gene is TRBV5-1, the J gene TRBJ2-7, with D perhaps TRBD2 (7 bases). The CDR3 sequence is 14 residues long. V was shortened by 0 bases and J by 2 bases, with 9 bases between the two germline ends. Germline values: CDR1 SGHRS, CDR2 YFSETQ. The chain's CDR3 is CASSLEGGAYEQYF. Written as DNA, the CDR3 is TGCGCCAGCAGCTTGGAAGGGGGGGCCTACGAGCAGTACTTC.

This clone was counted a few times. The chain uses TRBV2 and TRBJ1-4, with D unresolved. The CDR3 has 14 amino acids. V lost 6 bases and J 8 bases, leaving 16 bases between the germline ends. CDR1 SNHLY and CDR2 FYNNEI come from the germline V gene. CDR3 bases: TGTGCCAGCAGAAAAGGATCAGATGCGGAAAAACTGTTTTTT. Protein sequence: CASRKGSDAEKLFF.

This clone was seen a few times. V is TRBV14 and J is TRBJ2-7; a weak D match, TRBD1 (5 bases). CDR3 length equals 15 residues. Germline CDR1 is SGHDN and CDR2 is FVKESK. V was shortened by 4 bases and J by 3 bases, with 16 bases between the two germline ends. The CDR3 DNA reads TGTGCCAGCAGCCTACATCAGGGTCTAGACTACGAGCAGTACTTC. Residues: CASSLHQGLDYEQYF.

The rearrangement uses TRBV5-4 and TRBJ1-2; the D gene is possibly TRBD1 (5 bases). Germline V lookup: CDR1 SGHNT, CDR2 YYREEE (reference sequence). This CDR3 region has 15 residues. V was trimmed by 0 bases and J by 2 bases, leaving 11 bases between them. The CDR3 here is CASSLGSRGNYGYTF. In DNA form, the CDR3 reads TGTGCCAGCAGCTTGGGTAGCCGGGGGAACTATGGCTACACCTTC.

This sequence joins TRBV6-1 and TRBJ1-5, with D possibly matching TRBD1 (5 bases). Per the germline V gene, CDR1 is MNHNS and CDR2 is SASEGT. The CDR3 is 16 amino acids. V lost 4 bases and J lost 1, with 14 bases in between. The CDR3 DNA sequence: TGTGCCAGCAGTGGGTATAAGTCAGGGAGCAATCAGCCCCAGCATTTT. It is translated as CASSGYKSGSNQPQHF.

The chain employs TRBV10-1 and TRBJ2-7; D is ambiguous. CDR1 is WNHNN and CDR2 is SYGVQD in the germline V gene (reference sequence). V was trimmed by 8 bases and J by 7 bases, leaving 12 bases between them. The CDR3 runs 11 residues. The CDR3 nucleotides are TGCGCCAGCTCGCCCGGCGGTGAGCAGTACTTC. Translation: CASSPGGEQYF.

The genes are TRBV7-6 and TRBJ2-3; 14 positions match TRBD2. From germline, CDR1 is SGHVS and CDR2 FNYEAQ. This CDR3 spans 18 amino acids. Germline trimming cut 10 bases from V and 5 bases from J; bases unmatched to any gene: 17. In DNA form, the CDR3 reads TGTGCCACCTCGTCCCCTTTGACTAGCGGGGGGGCCCTAGATACGCAGTATTTT. Translation gives CATSSPLTSGGALDTQYF.

The chain carries TRBV6-5 and TRBJ2-1; D might be TRBD2 (5 bases). Trimming cost V 7 bases and J 2 bases, with 12 bases left between them. This CDR3 is built from 14 residues. Per the germline V gene, CDR1 is MNHEY and CDR2 is SVGAGI. The chain's CDR3 is CASTRPGTYNEQFF. CDR3 bases: TGTGCCAGCACCAGACCGGGGACCTACAATGAGCAGTTCTTC.

The chain has TRBV29-1 and TRBJ2-6; perhaps TRBD2 as D (5 bases). Germline loops: CDR1 SQVTM, CDR2 ANQGSEA. The CDR3 is 14 amino acids. V lost 3 bases, J lost 2 bases, and 8 bases lay in between. The CDR3 sequence is CSVEGSAGANVLTF. The CDR3 nucleotides read TGCAGCGTTGAGGGTAGCGCTGGGGCCAACGTCCTGACTTTC.